This T cell receptor beta chain was sequenced in a study of Graves' ophthalmopathy and Graves' hyperthyroidism. This clonotype was seen more than once but under ten times. Sequence at one end of the junction differs from germline and may be a read error. The CDR3 runs to 15 residues. Germline lookup yields CDR1 ENHRY and CDR2 SYGVKD. Scientists amplified the TCR beta CDR3 regions from RNA transcripts. HTBI-primed RT-PCR formed the first round, and a multiplex PCR formed the second. MiXCR was run by TCRdb on the multiplex PCR reads, yielding one entry per CDR3 protein. The table includes around 1,000,000 distinct CDR3 sequences, less than 45% detected once.

J is TRBJ1-1 and V is TRBV10-3; unclear D gene. This TCR derives from an adult man with Graves' hyperthyroidism. The sequencing sample was made of peripheral blood or thyroid tissue (not recorded which). CDR3 bases: TGTGCCAGCAGTTATTTCGGGCGGTCGGGCACTGAAGCTTTCTTT. Translating gives CASSYFGRSGTEAFF.